The clone carrying this T cell receptor beta chain came up a few times. TCRdb re-analysed the 5' RACE reads in MiXCR, keeping a single row per CDR3 protein. The sample consists of 55,000 to 70,000 distinct CDR3 sequences, under 5% of them appearing once. The entry originates in a study of neurological immune-mediated disorders. Study background: Multiple sclerosis patients numbering about 34 comprised roughly 30 relapsing-remitting and 3 secondary progressive patients.

The CDR3 length is 10 residues. CDR1 is SGHTA, CDR2 FQGNSA, per germline. Trimming left V 5 bases short and J 12 bases short, with 8 bases between. The genes are TRBV7-2 and TRBJ2-1, with a tentative D call TRBD2 (6 bases). The sequenced material came from PBMCs. This sequence was found in a woman aged 45-65 years with multiple sclerosis. For the CDR3, the DNA is TGTGCCAGCAGCGGGGAGGTGCAGTTCTTC. It specifies CASSGEVQFF.